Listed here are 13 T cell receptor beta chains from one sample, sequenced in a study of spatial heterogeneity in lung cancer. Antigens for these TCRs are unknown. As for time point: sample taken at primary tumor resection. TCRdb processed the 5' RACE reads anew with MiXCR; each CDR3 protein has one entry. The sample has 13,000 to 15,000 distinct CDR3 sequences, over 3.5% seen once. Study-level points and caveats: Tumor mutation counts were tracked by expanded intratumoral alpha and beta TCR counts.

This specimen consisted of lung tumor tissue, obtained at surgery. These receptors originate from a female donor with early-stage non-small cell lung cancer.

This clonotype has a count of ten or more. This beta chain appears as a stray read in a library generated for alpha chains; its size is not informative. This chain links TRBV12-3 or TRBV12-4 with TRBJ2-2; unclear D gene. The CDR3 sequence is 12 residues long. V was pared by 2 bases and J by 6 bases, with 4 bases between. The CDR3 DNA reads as TGTGCCAGCAGTTTATCGGCCGGGGAGCTGTTTTTT. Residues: CASSLSAGELFF.

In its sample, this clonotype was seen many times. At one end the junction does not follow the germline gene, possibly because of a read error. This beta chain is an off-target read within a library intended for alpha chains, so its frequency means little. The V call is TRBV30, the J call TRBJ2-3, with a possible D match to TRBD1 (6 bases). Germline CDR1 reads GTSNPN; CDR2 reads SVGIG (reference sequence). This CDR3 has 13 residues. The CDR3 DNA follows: TGTGCCTGCAACAGGGCCAACCCAGACACGCAGTATTTT. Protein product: CACNRANPDTQYF.

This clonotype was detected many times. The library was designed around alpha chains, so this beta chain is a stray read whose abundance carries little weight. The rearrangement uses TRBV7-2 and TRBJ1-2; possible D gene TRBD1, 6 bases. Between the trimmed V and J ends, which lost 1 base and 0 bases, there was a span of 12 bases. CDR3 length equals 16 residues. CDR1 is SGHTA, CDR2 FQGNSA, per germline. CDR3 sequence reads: CASSLGGAVANYGYTF. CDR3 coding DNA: TGTGCCAGCAGCTTAGGGGGGGCAGTAGCTAACTATGGCTACACCTTC.

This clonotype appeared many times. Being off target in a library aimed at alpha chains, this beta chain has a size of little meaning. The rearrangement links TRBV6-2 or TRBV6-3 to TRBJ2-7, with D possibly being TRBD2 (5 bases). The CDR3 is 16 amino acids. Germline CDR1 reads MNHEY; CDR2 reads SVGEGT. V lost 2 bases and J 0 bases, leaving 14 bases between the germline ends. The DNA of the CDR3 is TGTGCCAGCAGTTACGGACCCGGACTGTCCTCCTACGAGCAGTACTTC. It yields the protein CASSYGPGLSSYEQYF.

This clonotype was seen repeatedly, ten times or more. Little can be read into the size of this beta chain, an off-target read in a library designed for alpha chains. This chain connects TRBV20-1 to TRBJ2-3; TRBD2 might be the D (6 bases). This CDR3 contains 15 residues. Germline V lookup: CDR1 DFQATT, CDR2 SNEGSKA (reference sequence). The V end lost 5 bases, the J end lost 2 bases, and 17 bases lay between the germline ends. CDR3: CSASGLPGVTDTQYF. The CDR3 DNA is TGCAGTGCTTCAGGACTACCCGGGGTCACAGATACGCAGTATTTT.

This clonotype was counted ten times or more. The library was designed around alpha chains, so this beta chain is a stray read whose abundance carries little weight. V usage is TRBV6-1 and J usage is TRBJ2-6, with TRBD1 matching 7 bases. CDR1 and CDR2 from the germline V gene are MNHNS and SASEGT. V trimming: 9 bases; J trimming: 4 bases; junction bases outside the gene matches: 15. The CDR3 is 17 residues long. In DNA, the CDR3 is TGTGCCAGTTTCCGGACAGGAATTCGGTCCGGGGCCAACGTCCTGACTTTC. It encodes CASFRTGIRSGANVLTF.

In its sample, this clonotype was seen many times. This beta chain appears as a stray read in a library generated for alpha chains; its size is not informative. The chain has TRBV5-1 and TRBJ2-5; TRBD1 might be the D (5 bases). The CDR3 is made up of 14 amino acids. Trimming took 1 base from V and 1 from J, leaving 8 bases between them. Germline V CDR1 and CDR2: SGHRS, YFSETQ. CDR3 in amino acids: CASSLWTTQETQYF. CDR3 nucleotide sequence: TGCGCCAGCAGCTTGTGGACAACCCAAGAGACCCAGTACTTC.

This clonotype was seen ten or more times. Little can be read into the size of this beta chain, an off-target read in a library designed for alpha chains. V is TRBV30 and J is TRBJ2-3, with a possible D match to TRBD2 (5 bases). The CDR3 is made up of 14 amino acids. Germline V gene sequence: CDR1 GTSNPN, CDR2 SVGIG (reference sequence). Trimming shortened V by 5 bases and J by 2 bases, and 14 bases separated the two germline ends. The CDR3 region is CAWGRTYSTDTQYF. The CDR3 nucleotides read TGTGCCTGGGGCCGGACTTATTCCACAGATACGCAGTATTTT.

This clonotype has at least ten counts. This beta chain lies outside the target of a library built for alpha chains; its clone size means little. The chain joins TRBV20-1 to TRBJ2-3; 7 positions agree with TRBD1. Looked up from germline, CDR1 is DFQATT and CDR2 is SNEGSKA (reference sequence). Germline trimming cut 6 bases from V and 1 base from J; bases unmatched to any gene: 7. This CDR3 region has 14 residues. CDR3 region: CSAPRQGGTDTQYF. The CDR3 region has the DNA TGCAGTGCCCCCAGGCAGGGGGGCACAGATACGCAGTATTTT.

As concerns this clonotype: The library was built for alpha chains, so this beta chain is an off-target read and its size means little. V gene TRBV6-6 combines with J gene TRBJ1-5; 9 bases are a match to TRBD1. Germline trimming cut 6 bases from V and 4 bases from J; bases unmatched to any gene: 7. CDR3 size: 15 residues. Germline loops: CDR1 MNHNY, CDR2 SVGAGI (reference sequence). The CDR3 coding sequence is TGTGCCAGCAGAGGTGGACAGGGGCTGAATCAGCCCCAGCATTTT. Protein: CASRGGQGLNQPQHF.

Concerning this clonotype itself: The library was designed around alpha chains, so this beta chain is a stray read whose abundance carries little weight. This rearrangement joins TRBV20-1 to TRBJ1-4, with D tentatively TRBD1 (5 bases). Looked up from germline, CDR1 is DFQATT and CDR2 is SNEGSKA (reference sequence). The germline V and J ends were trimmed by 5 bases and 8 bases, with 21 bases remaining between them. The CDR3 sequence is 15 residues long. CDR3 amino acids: CSAQRGLPGGEKLFF. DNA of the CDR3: TGCAGTGCTCAACGGGGCCTCCCGGGCGGGGAAAAACTGTTTTTT.

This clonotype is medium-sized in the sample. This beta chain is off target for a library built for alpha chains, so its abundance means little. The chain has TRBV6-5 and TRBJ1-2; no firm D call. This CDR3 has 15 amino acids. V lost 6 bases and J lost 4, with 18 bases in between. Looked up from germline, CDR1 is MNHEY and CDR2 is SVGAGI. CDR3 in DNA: TGTGCCAGCAGCTCCGAGTTCAGGTCCGCCTATGGCTACACCTTC. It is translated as CASSSEFRSAYGYTF.

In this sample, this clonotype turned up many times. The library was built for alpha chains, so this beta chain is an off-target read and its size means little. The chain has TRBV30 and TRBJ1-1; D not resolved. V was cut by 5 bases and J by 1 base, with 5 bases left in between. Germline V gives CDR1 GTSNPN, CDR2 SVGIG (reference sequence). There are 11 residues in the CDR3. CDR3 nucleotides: TGTGCCTGGGGTACGAACACTGAAGCTTTCTTT. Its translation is CAWGTNTEAFF.